This T cell receptor beta chain comes out of a study of vaccination and CD4 T cells after COVID-19. Treatment indicated: approximately 11-day PBMC culture with coronavirus spike peptide pools or control peptides (ViraFEST assay). Regarding this clonotype: What it binds is not known.

This CDR3 comprises 15 residues. Looked up from germline, CDR1 is KGHDR and CDR2 is SFDVKD. V lost 5 bases and J lost 3; bases outside the gene matches: 5. With the Oncomine TCR Beta short-read assay, DNA from cultured CD4+ T cells was sequenced. MiXCR, applied by TCRdb to the PCR reads, yields one record per CDR3 protein. The table lists about 13,000 distinct CDR3 sequences, 74% of them singletons. This chain joins TRBV24-1 and TRBJ2-3; 9 bases are a match to TRBD1. This clonotype originated in a human donor who had recovered from COVID-19. Specimen: CD4+ T cells from blood, cultured in vitro. The CDR3 is CATSAPGQGTDTQYF. CDR3 in DNA: TGTGCCACCAGTGCTCCGGGACAGGGAACAGATACGCAGTATTTT.